This T cell receptor beta chain was retrieved from a study of blood T cell repertoires in COVID-19. This CDR3 has 15 amino acids. V was shortened by 6 bases and J by 4 bases, with 17 bases between the two germline ends. CDR1 is MGHDK and CDR2 is SYGVNS in the germline V gene. Original processing notes: Estimation of nucleated cell counts was performed using reference gene primer amplification. The data were produced by immunoSEQ multiplex PCR, yet TCRdb's version contains in-frame clones alone and is incomplete. D and trimming were read from the DNA, whereas the V and J calls and clone size are those reported in that table. The profile shows 100,000 to 150,000 clones, around 87% of them singletons.

This TCR was recovered from a woman aged 55-70 years with acute or convalescent COVID-19. The J gene is TRBJ2-3, the V gene TRBV25-1; tentative D call: TRBD1 (6 bases). The sample consisted of peripheral blood. The CDR3 loop reads CASRTGPASSDTQYF. CDR3 coding DNA: TGTGCCAGCAGGACAGGTCCCGCATCATCAGATACGCAGTATTTT.